The clone carrying this T cell receptor (beta chain) appeared a few times. These data belong to a study of low-dose radiotherapy and immunotherapy resistance in tumors. Study at large: Each fraction for Cohort 1 was 0.5 Gy, given every 2 weeks, and the total came to 6.5 Gy. The patients were given nivolumab 240 mg every two weeks and ipilimumab 1 mg/kg every six weeks, through an intravenous route. Treatment included intravenous cyclophosphamide dosed at 200 mg/m2 every two weeks, one day before radiation and immunotherapy.

TRAV- and TRBV-specific primers were used for first-strand cDNA, which covered alpha and beta chains. The authors ran around 18 PCR cycles to amplify TCRs with a constant-region primer and V-primer adapter. TCRdb reanalysed the reads using MiXCR and keeps one entry per CDR3 protein. The sample contains tens of thousands of distinct CDR3 sequences, around 31% of which appear only once. Deletions cut 8 bases from V and 0 bases from J, with 14 bases between. The CDR3 has 14 amino acids. Germline V CDR1 and CDR2: LNHDA, SQIVND (reference sequence). The time point is: before trial treatment. Every donor's regimen consisted of nivolumab, ipilimumab, aspirin, low-dose cyclophosphamide and low-dose radiotherapy.

The sequencing used PBMCs, collected before treatment. V gene TRBV19 combines with J gene TRBJ2-7; D call uncertain. The clonotype was recovered from a female donor with ovarian cancer. Here the CDR3 DNA reads TGTGCCAGTGAGACAACCTTTGGCTCCTACGAGCAGTACTTC. Translating it yields CASETTFGSYEQYF.